These 27 T cell receptor beta chains originate from one sample sequenced in a study of blood T cell repertoires in COVID-19 (dated by TCRdb to 2019 to 2021). Receptors were amplified or captured by the immunoSEQ multiplex PCR assay. TCRdb mirrors the immuneACCESS table, restricted to in-frame sequences. Some clones are absent from its copies; in checked studies, under half trace to an unresolved V gene, and the reason for the others is unknown. The sample table lists 100,000 to 150,000 clones, 88% of them with a count of one. The top ten clonotypes cover more than 1.5% of the sample. The material sequenced was peripheral blood. The receptors originated from a human donor in a cohort sampled during active COVID-19.

The CDR3 loop is CASGIPLAFVPDTQYF. The CDR3 nucleotides are TGTGCTAGTGGCATCCCCCTAGCTTTTGTCCCAGATACGCAGTATTTT. V gene TRBV12-5 combines with J gene TRBJ2-3, with TRBD2 as a possible D gene (5 bases). Trimming cost V 6 bases and J 4 bases, with 20 bases left between them. The CDR3 covers 16 residues. The germline V gene has CDR1 LGHNT and CDR2 FRNRAP.

The chain links TRBV3-1 (or the pseudogene TRBV3-2) to TRBJ2-1; the D gene is possibly TRBD2 (5 bases). V gave up 0 bases and J gave up 11 bases, with 8 bases separating them. There are 12 residues in the CDR3. The germline gives CDR1 LGHDT, CDR2 YNNKEL (reference sequence). The CDR3 DNA reads as TGTGCCAGCAGCCAAGAGGCTAGCCAGCAGTTCTTC. This codes for CASSQEASQQFF.

V and J are TRBV19 and TRBJ1-1; D ambiguous. CDR3 length equals 13 residues. CDR1 is LNHDA, CDR2 SQIVND, per germline (reference sequence). Trimming stripped 3 bases from V and 11 bases from J, with 16 bases between. The DNA of the CDR3 is TGTGCCAGTAGTATGGATAGGGAGTCGATCGCTTTCTTT. It yields the protein CASSMDRESIAFF.

This rearrangement joins TRBV24-1 to TRBJ2-2; weak D call: TRBD1 (5 bases). V was trimmed by 2 bases and J by 7 bases, leaving 13 bases between them. From germline, CDR1 is KGHDR and CDR2 SFDVKD. The CDR3 contains 15 residues. CDR3 bases: TGTGCCACCAGTGATTCTAGGGGTTTGGACGGGGAGCTGTTTTTT. Encoded protein: CATSDSRGLDGELFF.

The CDR3 DNA is TGTGCCAGCAGCTTACCAGGGAATAGGGATGAGCAGTTCTTC. Its protein is CASSLPGNRDEQFF. The gene calls are TRBV7-9 and TRBJ2-1; possibly TRBD1 for D (5 bases). V gave up 2 bases and J gave up 8 bases, with 13 bases separating them. Germline V CDR1 and CDR2: SEHNR, FQNEAQ (reference sequence). This CDR3 has 14 residues. Together with reference TRBV7-9 and TRBJ2-1, the CDR3 gives the full variable domain: DTGVSQNPRHKITKRGQNVTFRCDPISEHNRLYWYRQTLGQGPEFLTYFQNEAQLEKSRLLSDRFSAERPKGSFSTLEIQRTEQGDSAMYLCASSLPGNRDEQFFGPGTRLTVL.

There are many counts of this clone. The gene calls are TRBV7-9 and TRBJ1-1, with a tentative D call TRBD1 (6 bases). V lost 2 bases and J 5 bases, leaving 15 bases between the germline ends. Germline-derived CDR1 and CDR2 are SEHNR and FQNEAQ (reference sequence). This CDR3 contains 15 residues. Here the CDR3 DNA reads TGTGCCAGCAGCTTAATGCGGGGGCAGGGAACTGAAGCTTTCTTT. The encoded protein is CASSLMRGQGTEAFF.

CDR3 region: CASSGAGYGYTF. The CDR3, as DNA: TGCGCCAGCAGTGGGGCAGGCTATGGCTACACCTTC. The chain couples TRBV10-2 to TRBJ1-2; no reliable D call. The CDR3 loop spans 12 amino acids. Germline V gene data show CDR1 as WSHSY and CDR2 as SAAADI. The ends were cut back, 4 bases at V and 4 bases at J, with 7 bases in the middle.

CDR3 sequence reads: CASRRGQGAVGYTF. The CDR3 bases are TGTGCCAGCAGACGTGGACAGGGGGCGGTTGGCTACACCTTC. The rearrangement joins TRBV27 to TRBJ1-2; TRBD1 aligns across 11 bases. V gave up 6 bases and J gave up 7 bases; unmatched junction bases: 7. The CDR3 is 14 residues long. The germline CDR1 and CDR2 sequences are MNHEY and SMNVEV (reference sequence).

This clone was observed a few times. This chain links TRBV27 with TRBJ1-1; D is possibly TRBD1 (6 bases). Looked up from germline, CDR1 is MNHEY and CDR2 is SMNVEV (reference sequence). The ends were cut back, 0 bases at V and 3 bases at J, with 8 bases in the middle. The CDR3 loop spans 14 amino acids. CDR3 sequence reads: CASSLSGQYTEAFF. The CDR3 DNA reads TGTGCCAGCAGTTTATCCGGACAGTACACTGAAGCTTTCTTT.

This clone has only a few counts. The chain joins TRBV7-9 to TRBJ2-1; possible D gene TRBD1, 6 bases. This CDR3 is built from 16 residues. V shed 0 bases and J shed 5 bases, with 14 bases lying between them. Germline V gives CDR1 SEHNR, CDR2 FQNEAQ (reference sequence). CDR3 loop: CASSLAGGQYHNEQFF. CDR3 sequence (DNA): TGTGCCAGCAGCTTAGCGGGCGGACAGTACCACAATGAGCAGTTCTTC.

This CDR3 is CASSPTGGYEQYF. The CDR3 nucleotides are TGTGCCAGCTCACCTACCGGGGGCTACGAGCAGTACTTC. The chain is built from TRBV18 and TRBJ2-7; the D gene is possibly TRBD2 (6 bases). V was trimmed by 3 bases and J by 3 bases, leaving 9 bases between them. There are 13 residues in the CDR3. CDR1 is KGHSH and CDR2 is LQKENI in the germline V gene.

The chain joins TRBV6-5 to TRBJ1-6; D remains unclear. The V and J ends lost 0 bases and 10 bases respectively, with 7 bases between them. Per germline, CDR1 MNHEY and CDR2 SVGAGI. The CDR3 covers 13 residues. CDR3 nucleotide sequence: TGTGCCAGCAGTTACTCGTCTTTATCACCCCTCCACTTT. Amino acid sequence: CASSYSSLSPLHF.

The rearrangement joins TRBV6-5 to TRBJ1-2; a weak D match, TRBD1 (5 bases). There are 14 residues in the CDR3. V was clipped by 4 bases and J by 8 bases, with 17 bases between them. Germline lookup yields CDR1 MNHEY and CDR2 SVGAGI. The CDR3 DNA reads TGTGCCAGCAGTTCCCCGGGGAGGGGCCGGGGCTACACCTTC. It yields the protein CASSSPGRGRGYTF.

V usage is TRBV6-2 or TRBV6-3 and J usage is TRBJ2-4, with TRBD2 identical over 9 bases. CDR3 length: 19 residues. CDR1 and CDR2 from the germline V gene are MNHEY and SVGEGT. With 7 bases clipped from V and 3 bases from J, the junction kept 19 bases outside the gene matches. The DNA of the CDR3 is TGTGCCAGCACCCCCAAGTTAAGAGTAGCGGGGGATTACAAAAACATTCAGTACTTC. It yields the protein CASTPKLRVAGDYKNIQYF.

V gene TRBV12-3 or TRBV12-4 combines with J gene TRBJ2-5; 7 bases match TRBD1. CDR3 length: 13 amino acids. Unmatched junction bases numbered 3, after V lost 8 bases and J lost 0 bases. The CDR3 is CASRDRNQETQYF. Written as DNA, the CDR3 is TGTGCCAGCCGGGACAGAAACCAAGAGACCCAGTACTTC.

CDR3 sequence (DNA): TGTGCCAGCATACCCCCGGGGATCACAGATACGCAGTATTTT. Its protein product is CASIPPGITDTQYF. The chain uses TRBV6-5 and TRBJ2-3; D perhaps matches TRBD2 (5 bases). V shed 7 bases and J shed 2 bases, with 13 bases lying between them. CDR1 is MNHEY and CDR2 is SVGAGI in the germline V gene. There are 14 residues in the CDR3.

This chain links TRBV3-1 (or the pseudogene TRBV3-2) with TRBJ1-2, with TRBD1 matching over 11 bases. The V gene end was trimmed by 8 bases and the J gene end by 8 bases; junction bases not matched to a gene: 4. The CDR3 has 12 amino acids. Looked up from germline, CDR1 is LGHDT and CDR2 is YNNKEL (reference sequence). CDR3 sequence: CASGQGARGYTF. As DNA, the CDR3 is TGTGCCAGCGGACAGGGGGCGCGAGGCTACACCTTC.

V usage is TRBV2 and J usage is TRBJ1-6, with 7 positions matching TRBD1. Germline lookup yields CDR1 SNHLY and CDR2 FYNNEI. The CDR3 has 14 residues. J gave up 6 bases and V 3 bases, and 2 bases lay outside the gene matches. The CDR3 spells CASSDGTVNSPLHF. The CDR3 coding sequence is TGTGCCAGCAGTGATGGGACAGTTAATTCACCCCTCCACTTT.

In its sample, this clone was seen once. The chain links TRBV29-1 to TRBJ1-1; no definite D call. The V and J ends lost 7 bases and 5 bases respectively, with 20 bases between them. CDR3 length equals 14 residues. Looked up from germline, CDR1 is SQVTM and CDR2 is ANQGSEA. CDR3 protein: CSARRAVEGTEAFF. The CDR3, as DNA: TGCAGCGCGAGGAGGGCGGTTGAGGGAACTGAAGCTTTCTTT.

The V gene is TRBV2, the J gene TRBJ1-2; 7 bases match TRBD1. This CDR3 has 12 amino acids. Germline CDR1 reads SNHLY; CDR2 reads FYNNEI. Trimming cost V 5 bases and J 7 bases; bases outside gene matches: 4. CDR3 residues: CASSYRGGGYTF. The CDR3, as DNA: TGTGCCAGCAGTTACAGGGGCGGTGGCTACACCTTC.

The V gene is TRBV3-1 (or the pseudogene TRBV3-2), the J gene TRBJ1-2; 8 nucleotides align to TRBD1. The length of the CDR3 is 14 residues. V was clipped by 0 bases and J by 6 bases; unmatched bases: 3. Germline V gene sequence: CDR1 LGHDT, CDR2 YNNKEL (reference sequence). In DNA form, the CDR3 reads TGTGCCAGCAGCCAAGATCCAGGGGGCAATGGCTACACCTTC. It translates to CASSQDPGGNGYTF.

As regards this clone: Other DNA sequences in this specimen translate into the identical CDR3. This chain uses TRBV29-1 with TRBJ2-2, with 10 bases lining up with TRBD1. The V gene's germline CDR1 is SQVTM and CDR2 ANQGSEA. The CDR3 contains 14 residues. V dropped 6 bases and J dropped 6; count of bases not matched to a gene: 7. CDR3 DNA: TGCAGCGTGCGGACAGGGGGGAGGTCCGGGGAGCTGTTTTTT. Its translation is CSVRTGGRSGELFF.

This chain connects TRBV27 to TRBJ1-4; possible D gene TRBD1, 5 bases. This CDR3 spans 15 amino acids. V was clipped by 2 bases and J by 6 bases, with 13 bases between them. Germline V gives CDR1 MNHEY, CDR2 SMNVEV (reference sequence). The CDR3 DNA sequence: TGTGCCAGCAGTTTAGGTCCAGGGCTTGATGAAAAACTGTTTTTT. It encodes CASSLGPGLDEKLFF.

This clone was detected once. The chain uses TRBV19 and TRBJ2-1; D call uncertain. Germline-derived CDR1 and CDR2 are LNHDA and SQIVND (reference sequence). V lost 3 bases and J lost 9, with 6 bases in between. This CDR3 is 11 amino acids long. The CDR3 coding sequence is TGTGCCAGTAGTATCGACTCTGAGCAGTTCTTC. Translation: CASSIDSEQFF.

The V and J genes are TRBV5-1 and TRBJ2-7; D remains ambiguous. The length of the CDR3 is 13 residues. The germline CDR1 and CDR2 sequences are SGHRS and YFSETQ. Deletions cut 0 bases from V and 5 bases from J, with 9 bases between. Here the CDR3 reads CASSLAGFDEQYF. DNA of the CDR3: TGCGCCAGCAGCTTGGCCGGGTTCGACGAGCAGTACTTC.

The V and J genes are TRBV3-1 (or the pseudogene TRBV3-2) and TRBJ2-1, with a weak D call TRBD1 (8 bases). The CDR3 loop spans 15 amino acids. The germline V gene encodes CDR1 LGHDT and CDR2 YNNKEL (reference sequence). V lost 4 bases and J 7 bases, leaving 17 bases between the germline ends. Here the CDR3 DNA reads TGTGCCAGCAGCCGAACAGGGGGGGCGGGAAATGAGCAGTTCTTC. It specifies CASSRTGGAGNEQFF.

The chain links TRBV29-1 to TRBJ2-1; 12 bases are a match to TRBD1. The germline gives CDR1 SQVTM, CDR2 ANQGSEA. The ends lost 7 bases at V and 12 bases at J; junction bases unmatched: 13. CDR3 length equals 14 residues. The CDR3 sequence: CSALGGTGGPGQFF. CDR3 nucleotides: TGCAGCGCCCTAGGGGGGACAGGGGGCCCCGGGCAGTTCTTC.